These T cell receptor beta chains were read from a single sample in a study of cytomegalovirus exposure and HLA in healthy donors. The protocol was immunoSEQ multiplex PCR, while the TCRdb copy is restricted to in-frame clones and leaves out a portion. The sample lists about 190,000 clones, roughly 76% seen once, with approximately 6.3% in the top ten. Sequencing input: PBMCs. All receptors derive from a man in his forties in good health and CMV-seropositive. Each CDR3 is given with its conserved first and last residue. The order of the fields is J gene, V gene, D gene, CDR3 DNA, CDR3 protein. The D gene is left open where the match is weak.

TRBJ2-7 | TRBV7-6 | TRBD2 | TGTGCCAGCAGCTTTAGCGGGGGGACCTACGAGCAGTACTTC | CASSFSGGTYEQYF
TRBJ2-7 | TRBV5-1 | TRBD2 | TGCGCCAGCAGCTTCGTTAGCGGGGGGGGCATCTCCTACGAGCAGTACTTC | CASSFVSGGGISYEQYF
TRBJ1-1 | TRBV10-3 | TRBD1 | TGTGCCATCAACTCCGGGACAGGGACTGAAGCTTTCTTT | CAINSGTGTEAFF
TRBJ2-3 | TRBV19 | TRBD1 | TGTGCCAGTAGTATCCTCGGGACAGGCGTCACAGATACGCAGTATTTT | CASSILGTGVTDTQYF
TRBJ2-5 | TRBV5-1 | TRBD2 | TGCGCCAGCAGCCAGGGACTAGCGTTGGAGACCCAGTACTTC | CASSQGLALETQYF
TRBJ2-7 | TRBV4-3 | NA | TGCGCCAGCAGCCAAGAAAGCAGGCTCCACTACGAGCAGTACTTC | CASSQESRLHYEQYF
TRBJ1-2 | TRBV4-3 | TRBD1 | TGCGCCAGCAGCCAAGACGAAGACAGGGTACATGGCTACACCTTC | CASSQDEDRVHGYTF
TRBJ2-3 | TRBV7-2 | TRBD2 | TGTGCCAGCAGCTTAGTCGGGCGGGGGGCCTCCACAGATACGCAGTATTTT | CASSLVGRGASTDTQYF
TRBJ2-7 | TRBV6-1 | NA | TGTGCCAGCAGTGAATGGGGGGGCGGCTCCTACGAGCAGTACTTC | CASSEWGGGSYEQYF
TRBJ1-4 | TRBV10-3 | NA | TGTGCCATCAGTGAGTCGAACAGGGCGAATGAAAAACTGTTTTTT | CAISESNRANEKLFF
TRBJ2-7 | TRBV6-6 | TRBD1 | TGTGCCAGCAGTTACACACAGGGGGCGTACGAGCAGTACTTC | CASSYTQGAYEQYF